These T cell receptor beta chains were read from a single sample in a study of OX40 agonist ivuxolimab in advanced cancers. Some clones are missing from TCRdb's copy, which holds only in-frame ones; the method was immunoSEQ multiplex PCR. The repertoire holds approximately 30,000 clones, with approximately 88% as singletons. The sequenced sample was CD4+ or CD8+ T cells sorted from blood, obtained in a trial of the OX40 agonist ivuxolimab. The receptors stem from an adult with an advanced solid tumor such as melanoma, head and neck, liver or kidney cancer. Each CDR3 is given with its conserved first and last residue. D genes are given only for firm matches. Some rows mark clone size as missing; the rest say once, few, many or name a class of expanded clone.

CDR3aa	CDR3nt	d_gene	v_gene	j_gene	abundance
CASSLVQGDTEAFF	TGTGCCAGCAGCTTAGTTCAGGGCGACACTGAAGCTTTCTTT	-	TRBV7-9	TRBJ1-1	few
CASSFGTGTGYGYTF	TGCGCCAGCAGCTTTGGGACCGGGACAGGTTATGGCTACACCTTC	TRBD1	TRBV5-1	TRBJ1-2	-
CASSQGGLAEDTQYF	TGTGCCAGCAGCCAAGGGGGGCTAGCAGAAGATACGCAGTATTTT	-	TRBV14	TRBJ2-3	-
CASSSLPIGEQYF	TGTGCCAGCAGCTCCCTACCCATTGGCGAGCAGTACTTC	-	TRBV11-2	TRBJ2-7	-
CAWSEGAVPGETQYF	TGTGCCTGGAGTGAGGGGGCGGTTCCGGGGGAGACCCAGTACTTC	TRBD1	TRBV30	TRBJ2-5	-
CASSWEAAEQFF	TGTGCCAGCAGTTGGGAGGCGGCTGAGCAGTTCTTC	-	TRBV6-5	TRBJ2-1	-
CASSLFRADEAFF	TGTGCCAGCAGTTTATTTAGGGCGGATGAAGCTTTCTTT	-	TRBV28	TRBJ1-1	-
CASSSEQGMDTEAFF	TGTGCCAGCAGCTCGGAACAGGGGATGGACACTGAAGCTTTCTTT	TRBD1	TRBV7-9	TRBJ1-1	-
CASSFSSGANVLTF	TGTGCCAGCAGTTTCAGCTCTGGGGCCAACGTCCTGACTTTC	-	TRBV27	TRBJ2-6	-
CASSQEPGVWNSPLHF	TGCGCCAGCAGCCAAGAGCCGGGGGTATGGAATTCACCCCTCCACTTT	-	TRBV4-3	TRBJ1-6	-
CASSSAAGLYEQYF	TGTGCCAGCAGTTCCGCAGCCGGCTTATACGAGCAGTACTTC	-	TRBV7-9	TRBJ2-7	-
CASSSPFAGTDTQYF	TGTGCCAGTAGTTCCCCGTTTGCGGGCACAGATACGCAGTATTTT	-	TRBV19	TRBJ2-3	-
CASSAQDWNTEAFF	TGTGCCAGCAGCGCTCAAGACTGGAACACTGAAGCTTTCTTT	-	TRBV7-9	TRBJ1-1	-
CSVPNRGGYTF	TGCAGCGTTCCGAACAGGGGAGGCTACACCTTC	TRBD1	TRBV29-1	TRBJ1-2	-
CASSQQGAFGNTIYF	TGTGCCAGCAGCCAACAGGGGGCCTTTGGAAACACCATATATTTT	TRBD1	TRBV28	TRBJ1-3	few
CASGDRGSYEQYF	TGTGCCAGCGGGGACAGGGGGTCTTACGAGCAGTACTTC	TRBD1	TRBV13	TRBJ2-7	-
CSVEGPLAGGPITDTQYF	TGCAGCGTTGAAGGCCCCCTTGCGGGAGGGCCTATAACAGATACGCAGTATTTT	TRBD2	TRBV29-1	TRBJ2-3	-